This is a list of T cell receptor beta chains from one sample in a study of long-term antiretroviral therapy in people with HIV. Measured with immunoSEQ multiplex PCR; TCRdb has only the in-frame clones, and not every one. This table has 36,000 or so clones, over 70% appearing once. The source material was unsorted PBMCs, sampled 0.6 years after starting antiretroviral therapy. The receptors were sampled from a man between 18 and 29 years old with HIV. CDR3s include the opening cysteine and the closing phenylalanine or tryptophan. Fields, in order: D gene, clone size, V gene, J gene, CDR3 DNA, CDR3 protein. The D gene is left open where the match is weak. Not all rows give a size; the values are once, few, many and, for expanded clones, a class.

d_call: -; clone_size: -; v_call: TRBV6-5; j_call: TRBJ2-3; cdr3_nt: TGTGCCAGCAGTTACAAGGGGGACACTAGCACAGATACGCAGTATTTT; cdr3_aa: CASSYKGDTSTDTQYF
d_call: -; clone_size: -; v_call: TRBV7-7; j_call: TRBJ2-7; cdr3_nt: TGTGCTAGCAGCTTACCTCCCTACGAGCAGTACTTC; cdr3_aa: CASSLPPYEQYF
d_call: -; clone_size: -; v_call: TRBV9; j_call: TRBJ2-2; cdr3_nt: TGTGCCAGCAGCGTAGCAAGCACCGGGGAGCTGTTTTTT; cdr3_aa: CASSVASTGELFF
d_call: -; clone_size: -; v_call: TRBV7-2; j_call: TRBJ1-5; cdr3_nt: TGTGCCAGCAGCTTAGCGGGAGGCAATCAGCCCCAGCATTTT; cdr3_aa: CASSLAGGNQPQHF
d_call: TRBD2; clone_size: -; v_call: TRBV2; j_call: TRBJ2-7; cdr3_nt: TGTGCCAGCAGTCCACTAGCGGGAGCGGGTGAGCAGTACTTC; cdr3_aa: CASSPLAGAGEQYF
d_call: TRBD2; clone_size: -; v_call: TRBV10-3; j_call: TRBJ2-3; cdr3_nt: TGTGCCATCAGTGATCCCGGGACTAGCGGGCTAAGCACAGATACGCAGTATTTT; cdr3_aa: CAISDPGTSGLSTDTQYF
d_call: -; clone_size: -; v_call: TRBV11-2; j_call: TRBJ2-5; cdr3_nt: TGTGCCAGCAGCCGACAGAGCGCACAAGAGACCCAGTACTTC; cdr3_aa: CASSRQSAQETQYF
d_call: -; clone_size: -; v_call: TRBV5-6; j_call: TRBJ2-3; cdr3_nt: TGTGCCAGCAGCTTGGATTTGGGGGAGGTTCGAAATACGCAGTATTTT; cdr3_aa: CASSLDLGEVRNTQYF
d_call: TRBD1; clone_size: -; v_call: TRBV29-1; j_call: TRBJ2-3; cdr3_nt: TGCAGCGTTCGGGACAGTCCTTCGCAGTATTTT; cdr3_aa: CSVRDSPSQYF
d_call: TRBD2; clone_size: -; v_call: TRBV30; j_call: TRBJ2-6; cdr3_nt: TGTGCCTGGAGTGAAAGTAGCGGGATGACTGGGGCCAACGTCCTGACTTTC; cdr3_aa: CAWSESSGMTGANVLTF
d_call: -; clone_size: -; v_call: TRBV27; j_call: TRBJ2-7; cdr3_nt: TGTGCCAGCAGCCCCATTTCGGGGAAAACCTACGAGCAGTACTTC; cdr3_aa: CASSPISGKTYEQYF
d_call: -; clone_size: -; v_call: TRBV2; j_call: TRBJ2-1; cdr3_nt: TGTGCCAGCAGTATAAGGAGCTCCTACAATGAGCAGTTCTTC; cdr3_aa: CASSIRSSYNEQFF
d_call: -; clone_size: -; v_call: TRBV7-3; j_call: TRBJ2-5; cdr3_nt: TGTGCCAGCGCCCCTTTCGCGCAAGAGACCCAGTACTTC; cdr3_aa: CASAPFAQETQYF
d_call: TRBD2; clone_size: -; v_call: TRBV14; j_call: TRBJ2-3; cdr3_nt: TGTGCCAGCCGGAATAGCGGGAGCACAGATACGCAGTATTTT; cdr3_aa: CASRNSGSTDTQYF
d_call: -; clone_size: -; v_call: TRBV5-4; j_call: TRBJ1-2; cdr3_nt: TGTGCCAGCAGCTCCGGGACTAGGAACTATGGCTACACCTTC; cdr3_aa: CASSSGTRNYGYTF
d_call: -; clone_size: few; v_call: TRBV7-6; j_call: TRBJ1-4; cdr3_nt: TGTGCCAGCAGCTTGGGGGTTGGTAATGAAAAACTGTTTTTT; cdr3_aa: CASSLGVGNEKLFF
d_call: TRBD1; clone_size: -; v_call: TRBV7-9; j_call: TRBJ1-1; cdr3_nt: TGTGCCAGCAGCTTAGCGGCGACAGGGGGGAGGACTGAAGCTTTCTTT; cdr3_aa: CASSLAATGGRTEAFF
d_call: TRBD2; clone_size: -; v_call: TRBV28; j_call: TRBJ2-7; cdr3_nt: TGTGCCAGCAGTTCCCCCCGCCTAGCGGGAACCTACGAGCAGTACTTC; cdr3_aa: CASSSPRLAGTYEQYF
d_call: TRBD2; clone_size: -; v_call: TRBV19; j_call: TRBJ2-7; cdr3_nt: TGTGCCAGTCAAAGGACTAGCGGGATTTACGAGCAGTACTTC; cdr3_aa: CASQRTSGIYEQYF
d_call: TRBD1; clone_size: -; v_call: TRBV6-5; j_call: TRBJ1-1; cdr3_nt: TGTGCCAGCAGTCAGGCAGGGGGAGGCACTGAAGCTTTCTTT; cdr3_aa: CASSQAGGGTEAFF
d_call: -; clone_size: -; v_call: TRBV27; j_call: TRBJ2-7; cdr3_nt: TGTGCCAGCAGTTTCGGCGACTCCACCTACGAGCAGTACTTC; cdr3_aa: CASSFGDSTYEQYF
d_call: TRBD2; clone_size: once; v_call: TRBV27; j_call: TRBJ2-7; cdr3_nt: TGTGCCAGCAGTTATTCCCGGCCTAGCGGTAGCTCCTACGAGCAGTACTTC; cdr3_aa: CASSYSRPSGSSYEQYF
d_call: -; clone_size: -; v_call: TRBV28; j_call: TRBJ1-1; cdr3_nt: TGTGCCAGCAGTTTATTGCAGGGGAAAGCTTTCTTT; cdr3_aa: CASSLLQGKAFF
d_call: TRBD1; clone_size: -; v_call: TRBV15; j_call: TRBJ2-7; cdr3_nt: TGTGCCACCAGCAGAGTCCAGGGGGCCGAGCAGTACTTC; cdr3_aa: CATSRVQGAEQYF
d_call: -; clone_size: -; v_call: TRBV9; j_call: TRBJ2-7; cdr3_nt: TGTGCCAGCAGCTCTCATGGAGCGGACAACTCCTACGAGCAGTACTTC; cdr3_aa: CASSSHGADNSYEQYF
d_call: -; clone_size: few; v_call: TRBV27; j_call: TRBJ2-6; cdr3_nt: TGTGCCAGCAGTTTGGGGCAGGGGAACGTCCTGACTTTC; cdr3_aa: CASSLGQGNVLTF
d_call: TRBD2; clone_size: few; v_call: TRBV28; j_call: TRBJ2-7; cdr3_nt: TGTGCCAGCCAGCGGGACTACGAGCAGTACTTC; cdr3_aa: CASQRDYEQYF
d_call: -; clone_size: -; v_call: TRBV6-1; j_call: TRBJ1-1; cdr3_nt: TGTGCCAGCACTGCCCTTTTGGGAGCTTTCTTT; cdr3_aa: CASTALLGAFF
d_call: -; clone_size: -; v_call: TRBV7-9; j_call: TRBJ2-3; cdr3_nt: TGCGCCAGCAGCCAAGATCGAGTAGATACGCAGTATTTT; cdr3_aa: CASSQDRVDTQYF
d_call: TRBD1; clone_size: once; v_call: TRBV6-1; j_call: TRBJ2-7; cdr3_nt: TGTGCCAGCAGTGAAGGGACAGGGATCTACGAGCAGTACTTC; cdr3_aa: CASSEGTGIYEQYF
d_call: TRBD2; clone_size: -; v_call: TRBV9; j_call: TRBJ2-1; cdr3_nt: TGTGCCAGCGCCCCATGGGAGGGGCCAAGCTCCTACAATGAGCAGTTCTTC; cdr3_aa: CASAPWEGPSSYNEQFF
d_call: -; clone_size: -; v_call: TRBV14; j_call: TRBJ1-2; cdr3_nt: TGTGCCAGCAGCCGAGGGACTCCTAACTATGGCTACACCTTC; cdr3_aa: CASSRGTPNYGYTF
d_call: TRBD1; clone_size: few; v_call: TRBV6-1; j_call: TRBJ1-5; cdr3_nt: TGTGCCAGCAGGGACGACAGGGGATATCAGCCCCAGCATTTT; cdr3_aa: CASRDDRGYQPQHF
d_call: TRBD1; clone_size: -; v_call: TRBV28; j_call: TRBJ1-2; cdr3_nt: TGTGCCAGCAGCGAGACAGGGCCTAAAAACTATGGCTACACCTTC; cdr3_aa: CASSETGPKNYGYTF
d_call: -; clone_size: -; v_call: TRBV19; j_call: TRBJ1-5; cdr3_nt: TGTGCCACCGAGTTTGGCGGCAATCAGCCCCAGCATTTT; cdr3_aa: CATEFGGNQPQHF
d_call: -; clone_size: once; v_call: TRBV6-1; j_call: TRBJ2-7; cdr3_nt: TGTGCCTCCCGACAGGAGCCCTACGAGCAGTACTTC; cdr3_aa: CASRQEPYEQYF
d_call: TRBD1; clone_size: -; v_call: TRBV2; j_call: TRBJ1-4; cdr3_nt: TGTGCCAGCAGTGAGAGGGGGCGAAATGAAAAACTGTTTTTT; cdr3_aa: CASSERGRNEKLFF
d_call: -; clone_size: -; v_call: TRBV7-8; j_call: TRBJ2-7; cdr3_nt: TGTGCCAGCAGCTTTTCGGGGAGCTCCTACGAGCAGTACTTC; cdr3_aa: CASSFSGSSYEQYF
d_call: -; clone_size: -; v_call: TRBV1; j_call: TRBJ2-1; cdr3_nt: TGCACCAGCAGCCCCGGGACTACGCAGAAGAAGGGGCAGTTCTTC; cdr3_aa: CTSSPGTTQKKGQFF
d_call: -; clone_size: -; v_call: TRBV5-1; j_call: TRBJ2-7; cdr3_nt: TGCGCCAGCAGCTTGGAAGGGGCTCCATACGAGCAGTACTTC; cdr3_aa: CASSLEGAPYEQYF
d_call: -; clone_size: -; v_call: TRBV5-1; j_call: TRBJ2-5; cdr3_nt: TGCGCCAGCAGCTTGGTTTGGGGATTAGAGACCCAGTACTTC; cdr3_aa: CASSLVWGLETQYF
d_call: TRBD2; clone_size: -; v_call: TRBV27; j_call: TRBJ2-7; cdr3_nt: TGTGCCAGCAGTCCCTACCCCGGGACTAGTGGGTACGAGCAGTACTTC; cdr3_aa: CASSPYPGTSGYEQYF
d_call: -; clone_size: -; v_call: TRBV2; j_call: TRBJ2-6; cdr3_nt: TGTGCCAGCAGTCGGGTCAGGGGCTCTGGGGCCAACGTCCTGACTTTC; cdr3_aa: CASSRVRGSGANVLTF
d_call: -; clone_size: once; v_call: TRBV28; j_call: TRBJ1-3; cdr3_nt: TGTGCCAGCAGTTTCACTTCTGGAAACACCATATATTTT; cdr3_aa: CASSFTSGNTIYF
d_call: TRBD1; clone_size: -; v_call: TRBV18; j_call: TRBJ2-5; cdr3_nt: TGTGCCAGCTCACCGAATGCAGGGGGAGAGACCCAGTACTTC; cdr3_aa: CASSPNAGGETQYF
d_call: -; clone_size: -; v_call: TRBV6-5; j_call: TRBJ2-7; cdr3_nt: TGTGCCAGCAGTACCCCGGTCCCGCACTACGAGCAGTACTTC; cdr3_aa: CASSTPVPHYEQYF